The clone carrying this T cell receptor (beta chain) was detected only a few times. Its antigen is unknown. Via MiXCR, TCRdb re-called the reads, giving one row per CDR3 protein. The table shows about 400,000 distinct CDR3 sequences, with about a sixth occurring only once. This CDR3 is 15 amino acids long. The germline V and J ends were trimmed by 4 bases and 2 bases, with 13 bases remaining between them. Per germline, CDR1 SGHVT and CDR2 SQSDAQ. The record originates from a study of T cell repertoires in cytomegalovirus infection. Study details: Public TCR beta signatures provided an indication of both CMV infection and a matching HLA type.

The study's findings and limits: The study identified carriers of CMV plus the relevant HLA from cumulative public TCR beta family frequency.

The clonotype originates from a human donor in good health (CMV status not recorded). Some clones in this sample may be carry-over from other donors' samples. The chain joins TRBV7-4 to TRBJ2-3, with a weak D call TRBD1 (6 bases). Sequencing was done on a sample of PBMCs. CDR3 in DNA: TGTGCCAGCAGCTGGATACAGGGTTCCACAGATACGCAGTATTTT. Encoded protein: CASSWIQGSTDTQYF.